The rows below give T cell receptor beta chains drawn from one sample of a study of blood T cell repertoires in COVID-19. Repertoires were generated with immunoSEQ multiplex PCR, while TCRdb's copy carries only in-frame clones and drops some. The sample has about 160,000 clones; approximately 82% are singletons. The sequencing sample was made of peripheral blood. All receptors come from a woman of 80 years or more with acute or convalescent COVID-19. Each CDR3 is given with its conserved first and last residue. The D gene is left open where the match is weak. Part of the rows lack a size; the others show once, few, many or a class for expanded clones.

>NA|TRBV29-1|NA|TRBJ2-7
CSVEGNRAREQYF
TGCAGCGTTGAAGGCAACAGGGCTCGGGAGCAGTACTTC
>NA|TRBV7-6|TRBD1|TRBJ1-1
CASSSQGSGEAFF
TGTGCCAGCAGCTCACAGGGGAGCGGTGAAGCTTTCTTT
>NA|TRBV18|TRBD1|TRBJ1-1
CASSPGQISNTEAFF
TGTGCCAGCTCACCGGGACAGATTTCGAACACTGAAGCTTTCTTT
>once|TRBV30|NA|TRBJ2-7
CAWRGRAHWEQYF
TGTGCCTGGAGGGGCAGGGCCCACTGGGAGCAGTACTTC
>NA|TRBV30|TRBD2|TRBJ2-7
CAWSRWVELAGGEQYF
TGTGCCTGGAGCCGGTGGGTAGAACTAGCGGGAGGCGAGCAGTACTTC
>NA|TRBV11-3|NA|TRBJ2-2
CASSLGGRVTGELFF
TGTGCCAGCAGCTTAGGGGGCAGGGTCACCGGGGAGCTGTTTTTT
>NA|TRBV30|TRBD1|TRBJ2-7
CAWGRQGLAGEQYF
TGTGCCTGGGGAAGACAGGGATTGGCTGGCGAGCAGTACTTC
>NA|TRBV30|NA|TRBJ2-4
CAWSVGARHQYF
TGTGCCTGGAGTGTTGGGGCCCGTCATCAGTACTTC
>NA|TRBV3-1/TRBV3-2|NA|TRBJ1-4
CASSPLGGGNEKLFF
TGTGCCAGCAGCCCCCTGGGAGGGGGTAATGAAAAACTGTTTTTT
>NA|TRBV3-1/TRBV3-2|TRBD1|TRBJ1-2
CASGGQIRFPSNYGYTF
TGTGCCAGCGGGGGACAGATCCGATTCCCTTCTAACTATGGCTACACCTTC
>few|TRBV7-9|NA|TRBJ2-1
CASSFGPNEQFF
TGTGCCAGCAGCTTTGGCCCTAATGAGCAGTTCTTC
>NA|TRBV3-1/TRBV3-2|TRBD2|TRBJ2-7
CASSNLGTSGSRQYF
TGTGCCAGCAGCAATCTCGGGACTAGCGGGAGCAGGCAGTACTTC
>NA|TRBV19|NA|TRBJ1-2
CASSIQSYGYTF
TGTGCCAGTAGTATTCAATCCTATGGCTACACCTTC
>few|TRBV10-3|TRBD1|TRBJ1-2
CAAGGQILNYGYTF
TGTGCCGCAGGGGGACAAATCCTTAACTATGGCTACACCTTC